The 11 T cell receptor beta chains reported below all come from one sample, sequenced in a study of T cell repertoires in aging, cancer and after chemotherapy. TRB rearrangements spanning V, D and J were amplified using mixed TRB-A/B primers. TCRdb independently ran MiXCR on the multiplex PCR reads; one entry per CDR3 protein. Of about 5,200 distinct CDR3 sequences in the sample, about 24% were seen once. Peripheral blood genomic DNA, not sorted cells or RNA, was the template. Source material: blood. The receptors were sampled from a human donor in good health.

This clonotype appeared a few times. The genes are TRBV27 and TRBJ2-7; D remains ambiguous. In germline, CDR1 is MNHEY, CDR2 SMNVEV (reference sequence). Trimming shortened V by 3 bases and J by 5 bases, and 14 bases separated the two germline ends. The CDR3 loop spans 14 amino acids. The CDR3 is CASSFSPPRDEQYF. CDR3 bases: TGTGCCAGCAGTTTTTCCCCTCCAAGGGACGAGCAGTACTTC.

This clonotype was seen only once. This CDR3 is CSARSGGIQTQYF. CDR3 nucleotide sequence: TGCAGTGCTAGGTCAGGCGGGATCCAGACCCAGTACTTC. The chain links TRBV20-1 to TRBJ2-5, with D perhaps matching TRBD2 (6 bases). V gave up 3 bases and J gave up 6 bases, with 14 bases separating them. Per germline, CDR1 DFQATT and CDR2 SNEGSKA (reference sequence). This CDR3 spans 13 amino acids.

This clonotype was observed a few times. This sequence joins TRBV5-1 and TRBJ2-5; 12 bases are a match to TRBD2. CDR1 SGHRS and CDR2 YFSETQ come from the germline V gene. Unmatched junction bases numbered 16, after V lost 7 bases and J lost 9 bases. This CDR3 contains 16 residues. CDR3 sequence (DNA): TGCGCCAGCCGCCCCTACGGACTAGCGGGGTGGGTGGCCCAGTACTTC. Translating it yields CASRPYGLAGWVAQYF.

This clonotype counts as medium-sized. The chain has TRBV27 and TRBJ1-6, with D possibly being TRBD1 (6 bases). Germline CDR1 is MNHEY and CDR2 is SMNVEV (reference sequence). CDR3 size: 15 residues. V was clipped by 0 bases and J by 8 bases, with 11 bases between them. CDR3 residues: CASSLSAGADSPLHF. CDR3 in DNA: TGTGCCAGCAGTTTATCGGCAGGGGCCGATTCACCCCTCCACTTT.

By share, this clonotype ranks as medium-sized. The chain is built from TRBV30 and TRBJ1-4; D is undetermined. The CDR3 is made up of 15 amino acids. V lost 2 bases and J lost 4, with 14 bases in between. Looked up from germline, CDR1 is GTSNPN and CDR2 is SVGIG (reference sequence). Here the CDR3 DNA reads TGTGCCTGGAGTAATCAGGCAGGCGGTAATGAAAAACTGTTTTTT. Translating it yields CAWSNQAGGNEKLFF.

This clonotype is medium-sized within its sample. The chain uses TRBV27 and TRBJ2-5, with D tentatively TRBD2 (5 bases). Germline lookup yields CDR1 MNHEY and CDR2 SMNVEV (reference sequence). There are 13 residues in the CDR3. V was cut by 0 bases and J by 7 bases, with 9 bases left in between. Here the CDR3 reads CASSLSYRGTQYF. The CDR3 DNA follows: TGTGCCAGCAGTTTATCGTATCGGGGGACCCAGTACTTC.

Remarks on this clonotype: Given a much more abundant clone one base away, this may be a read error. V usage is TRBV19 and J usage is TRBJ2-5; TRBD1 agrees at 9 bases. Germline loops: CDR1 LNHDA, CDR2 SQIVND (reference sequence). The CDR3 has 16 amino acids. Written as DNA, the CDR3 is TGTGCCAGTAGTATAAGTGCACAGGGGGCGGGAGAGACCCGGTACTTC. Amino acid sequence: CASSISAQGAGETRYF.

By frequency in the sample, this clonotype is medium-sized. V and J are TRBV19 and TRBJ1-6; D unclear. CDR1 and CDR2 from the germline V gene are LNHDA and SQIVND (reference sequence). With 7 bases removed from V and 7 bases from J, the gap between germline ends came to 17 bases. CDR3 length: 15 residues. The CDR3 spells CASKVQTAGNSPLHF. CDR3 bases: TGTGCCAGTAAGGTACAGACCGCGGGGAATTCACCCCTCCACTTT. The whole variable domain, remainder taken from reference TRBV19 and TRBJ1-6, is DGGITQSPKYLFRKEGQNVTLSCEQNLNHDAMYWYRQDPGQGLRLIYYSQIVNDFQKGDIAEGYSVSREKKESFPLTVTSAQKNPTAFYLCASKVQTAGNSPLHFGNGTRLTVT.

By sample fraction, this clonotype is large. The gene calls are TRBV29-1 and TRBJ2-3; 7 nucleotides align to TRBD1. CDR3 length: 13 residues. Germline loops: CDR1 SQVTM, CDR2 ANQGSEA. V trimming: 4 bases; J trimming: 4 bases; junction bases outside the gene matches: 5. The CDR3 coding sequence is TGCAGCGTTGGGCCAGGGGGTCCAGATACGCAGTATTTT. Translating it yields CSVGPGGPDTQYF.

This clonotype is medium-sized (0.01 to 0.1%) by share. The V gene is TRBV29-1, the J gene TRBJ2-1; D may be TRBD2 (7 bases). This CDR3 is built from 15 residues. Trimming pared 7 bases from V and 4 bases from J, leaving 20 bases between. Germline loops: CDR1 SQVTM, CDR2 ANQGSEA. The CDR3 sequence is CSGGGGFSSYNEQFF. CDR3 coding DNA: TGCAGCGGGGGGGGCGGGTTCTCCTCGTACAATGAGCAGTTCTTC.

The genes are TRBV19 and TRBJ1-1; D gene unclear. Deletions cut 7 bases from V and 11 bases from J, with 14 bases between. This CDR3 region has 11 residues. Germline CDR1 and CDR2: LNHDA and SQIVND (reference sequence). The CDR3 DNA is TGTGCCAGTATCGCCCACGGCCGGGCTTTCTTT. It translates to CASIAHGRAFF.